The clone carrying this T cell receptor beta chain was found a few times. Its antigen remains unidentified. This entry is derived from a study of T-cell memory formation after mild COVID-19. Study at large: Clusters were largely donor specific. Study observations and caveats: The pre-infection memory compartment contained some responding clones, suggesting cross-reactive memory joined. Clones which contracted sat mainly in CM and EM if CD4+, and in EMRA if CD8+. Clones contracting over day 15 to 85 were CD4/CD8 balanced, with later expanders leaning CD4+.

Using its own MiXCR run on the 5' RACE reads, TCRdb lists one record per CDR3 protein. The sample lists about 350,000 distinct CDR3 sequences; roughly an eighth were seen once. Germline V lookup: CDR1 MNHEY, CDR2 SVGEGT. The CDR3 extends over 16 amino acids. V was pared by 6 bases and J by 0 bases, with 15 bases between. The sequencing sample was made of PBMCs or a T cell subset sorted from them (not recorded which). The receptor was derived from a man between 18 and 35 years old who had mild COVID-19 (a few samples of this study predate the infection). Cell type and time point are not known. V is TRBV6-2 or TRBV6-3 and J is TRBJ1-5; D gene unclear. In DNA, the CDR3 is TGTGCCAGCAGAAGAACGGACGTGAATAGCAATCAGCCCCAGCATTTT. This translates into CASRRTDVNSNQPQHF.